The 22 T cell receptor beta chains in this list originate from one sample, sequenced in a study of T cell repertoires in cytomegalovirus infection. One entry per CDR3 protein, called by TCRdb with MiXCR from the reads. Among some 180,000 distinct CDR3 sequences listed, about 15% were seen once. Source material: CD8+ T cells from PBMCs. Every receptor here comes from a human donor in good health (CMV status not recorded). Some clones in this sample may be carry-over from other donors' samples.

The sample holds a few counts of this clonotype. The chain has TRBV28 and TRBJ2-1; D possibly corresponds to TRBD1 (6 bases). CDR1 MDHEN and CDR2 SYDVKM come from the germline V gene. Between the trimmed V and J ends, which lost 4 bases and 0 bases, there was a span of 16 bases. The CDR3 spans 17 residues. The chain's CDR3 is CASSYTPGQSSYNEQFF. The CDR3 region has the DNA TGTGCCAGCAGTTACACTCCGGGACAAAGCTCCTACAATGAGCAGTTCTTC.

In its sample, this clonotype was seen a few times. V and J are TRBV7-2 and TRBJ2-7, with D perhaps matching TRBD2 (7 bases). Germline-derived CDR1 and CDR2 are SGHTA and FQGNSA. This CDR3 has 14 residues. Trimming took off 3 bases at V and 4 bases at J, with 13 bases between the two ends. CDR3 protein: CASSFGGPGYEQYF. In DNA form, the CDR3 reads TGTGCCAGCAGCTTCGGGGGGCCGGGGTACGAGCAGTACTTC.

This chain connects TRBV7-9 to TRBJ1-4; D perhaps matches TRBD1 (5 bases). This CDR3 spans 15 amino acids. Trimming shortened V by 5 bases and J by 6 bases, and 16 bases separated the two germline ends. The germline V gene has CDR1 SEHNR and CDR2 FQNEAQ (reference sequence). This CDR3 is CASSPPGREDEKLFF. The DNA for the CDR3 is TGTGCCAGCAGCCCGCCGGGACGGGAAGATGAAAAACTGTTTTTT.

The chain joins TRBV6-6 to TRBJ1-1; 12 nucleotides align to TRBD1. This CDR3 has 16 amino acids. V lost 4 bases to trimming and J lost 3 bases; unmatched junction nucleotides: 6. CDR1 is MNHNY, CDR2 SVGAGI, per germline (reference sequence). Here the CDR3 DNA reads TGTGCCAGCAGTTCGGGACAGGGGGCTCAGGACACTGAAGCTTTCTTT. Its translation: CASSSGQGAQDTEAFF.

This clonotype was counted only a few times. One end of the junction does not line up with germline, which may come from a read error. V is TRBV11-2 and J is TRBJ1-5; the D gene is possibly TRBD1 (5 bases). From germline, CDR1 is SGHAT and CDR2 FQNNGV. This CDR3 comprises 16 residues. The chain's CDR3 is CASSLGELDYNQPQHF. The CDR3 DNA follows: TGTGCTAGCAGCTTAGGGGAGCTAGACTACAATCAGCCCCAGCATTTT. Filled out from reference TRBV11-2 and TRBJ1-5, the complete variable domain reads EAGVAQSPRYKIIEKRQSVAFWCNPISGHATLYWYQQILGQGPKLLIQFQNNGVVDDSQLPKDRFSAERLKGVDSTLKIQPAKLEDSAVYLCASSLGELDYNQPQHFGDGTRLSIL.

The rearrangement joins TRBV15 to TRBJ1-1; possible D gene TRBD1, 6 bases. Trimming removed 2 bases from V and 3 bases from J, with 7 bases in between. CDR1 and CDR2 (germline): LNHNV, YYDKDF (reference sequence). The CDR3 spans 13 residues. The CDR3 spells CATSRRGDTEAFF. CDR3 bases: TGTGCCACCAGCAGAAGGGGGGACACTGAAGCTTTCTTT.

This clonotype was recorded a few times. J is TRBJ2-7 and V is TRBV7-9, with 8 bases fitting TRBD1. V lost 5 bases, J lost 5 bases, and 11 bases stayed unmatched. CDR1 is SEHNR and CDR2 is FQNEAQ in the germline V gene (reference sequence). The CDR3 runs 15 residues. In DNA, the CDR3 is TGTGCCAGCAGCGTCCCCGGGACAGGATTCCACGAGCAGTACTTC. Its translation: CASSVPGTGFHEQYF.

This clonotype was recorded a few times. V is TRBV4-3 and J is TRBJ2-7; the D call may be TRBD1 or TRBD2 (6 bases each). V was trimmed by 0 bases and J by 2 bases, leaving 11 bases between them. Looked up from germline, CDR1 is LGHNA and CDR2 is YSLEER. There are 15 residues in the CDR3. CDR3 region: CASSQDEEGAYEQYF. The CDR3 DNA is TGCGCCAGCAGCCAAGATGAGGAGGGGGCCTACGAGCAGTACTTC.

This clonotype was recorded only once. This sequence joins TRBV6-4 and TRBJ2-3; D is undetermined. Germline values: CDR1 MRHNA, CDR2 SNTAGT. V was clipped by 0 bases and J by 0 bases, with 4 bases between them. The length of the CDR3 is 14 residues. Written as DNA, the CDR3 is TGTGCCAGCAGTGACTCGGACAGCACAGATACGCAGTATTTT. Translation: CASSDSDSTDTQYF.

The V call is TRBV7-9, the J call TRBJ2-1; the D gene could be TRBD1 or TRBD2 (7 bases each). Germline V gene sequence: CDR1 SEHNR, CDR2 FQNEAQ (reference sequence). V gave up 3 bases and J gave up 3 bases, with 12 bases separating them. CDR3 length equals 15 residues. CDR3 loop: CASSFRGGHYNEQFF. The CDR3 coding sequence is TGTGCCAGCAGCTTCAGGGGGGGTCACTACAATGAGCAGTTCTTC.

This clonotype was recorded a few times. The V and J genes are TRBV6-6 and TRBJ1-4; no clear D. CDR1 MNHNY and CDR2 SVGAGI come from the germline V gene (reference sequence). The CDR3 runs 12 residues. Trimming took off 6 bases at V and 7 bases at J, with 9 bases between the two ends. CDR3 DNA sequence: TGTGCCAGCAGGCCGGGAGGTGAAAAACTGTTTTTT. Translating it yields CASRPGGEKLFF.

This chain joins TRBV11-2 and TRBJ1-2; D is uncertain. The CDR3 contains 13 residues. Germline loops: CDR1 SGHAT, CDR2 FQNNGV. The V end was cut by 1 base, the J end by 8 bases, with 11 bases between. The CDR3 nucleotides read TGTGCCAGCAGCTTAGCACCAGGTGTGGGCTACACCTTC. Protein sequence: CASSLAPGVGYTF. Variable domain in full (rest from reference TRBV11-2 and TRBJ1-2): EAGVAQSPRYKIIEKRQSVAFWCNPISGHATLYWYQQILGQGPKLLIQFQNNGVVDDSQLPKDRFSAERLKGVDSTLKIQPAKLEDSAVYLCASSLAPGVGYTFGSGTRLTVV.

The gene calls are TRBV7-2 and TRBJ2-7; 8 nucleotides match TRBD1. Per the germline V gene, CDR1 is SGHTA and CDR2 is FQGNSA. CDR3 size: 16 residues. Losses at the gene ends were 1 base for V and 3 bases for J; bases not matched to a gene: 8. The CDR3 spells CASSLVDRAVNYEQYF. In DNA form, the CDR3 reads TGTGCCAGCAGCTTAGTGGACAGGGCTGTTAACTACGAGCAGTACTTC.

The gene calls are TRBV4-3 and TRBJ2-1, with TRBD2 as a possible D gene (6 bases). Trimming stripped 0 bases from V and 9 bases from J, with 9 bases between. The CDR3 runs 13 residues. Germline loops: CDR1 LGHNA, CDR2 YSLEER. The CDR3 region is CASSQDGRSEQFF. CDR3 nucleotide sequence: TGCGCCAGCAGCCAAGATGGGAGGAGTGAGCAGTTCTTC.

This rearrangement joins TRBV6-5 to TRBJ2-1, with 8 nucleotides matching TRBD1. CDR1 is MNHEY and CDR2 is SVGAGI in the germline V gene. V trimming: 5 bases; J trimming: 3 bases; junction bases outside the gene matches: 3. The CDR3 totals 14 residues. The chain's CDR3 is CASSRGQGYNEQFF. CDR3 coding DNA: TGTGCCAGCAGTCGCGGACAGGGCTACAATGAGCAGTTCTTC.

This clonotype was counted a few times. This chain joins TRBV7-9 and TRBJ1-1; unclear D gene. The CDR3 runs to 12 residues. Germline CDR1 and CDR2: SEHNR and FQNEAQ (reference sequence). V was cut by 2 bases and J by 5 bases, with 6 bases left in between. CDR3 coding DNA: TGTGCCAGCAGCTTACTGATGACTGAAGCTTTCTTT. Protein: CASSLLMTEAFF.

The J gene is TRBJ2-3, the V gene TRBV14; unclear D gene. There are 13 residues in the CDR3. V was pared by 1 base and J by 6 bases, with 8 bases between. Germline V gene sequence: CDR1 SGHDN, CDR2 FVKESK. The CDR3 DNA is TGTGCCAGCAGCCAAGTCGGGTGGGATACGCAGTATTTT. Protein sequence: CASSQVGWDTQYF.

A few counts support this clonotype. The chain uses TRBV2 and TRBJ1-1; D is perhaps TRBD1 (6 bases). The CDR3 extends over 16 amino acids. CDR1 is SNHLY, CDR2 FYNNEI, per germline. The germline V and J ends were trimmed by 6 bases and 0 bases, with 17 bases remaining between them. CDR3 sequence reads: CASSPGAPLMNTEAFF. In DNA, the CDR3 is TGTGCCAGCAGCCCGGGGGCTCCCCTAATGAACACTGAAGCTTTCTTT.

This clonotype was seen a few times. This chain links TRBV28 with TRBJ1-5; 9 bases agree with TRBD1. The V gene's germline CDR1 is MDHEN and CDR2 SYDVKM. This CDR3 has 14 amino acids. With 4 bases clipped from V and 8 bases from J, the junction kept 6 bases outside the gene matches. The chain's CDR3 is CASSYGQGSEPQHF. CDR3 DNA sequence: TGTGCCAGCAGTTACGGACAGGGGTCAGAGCCCCAGCATTTT. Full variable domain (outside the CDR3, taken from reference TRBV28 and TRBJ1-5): DVKVTQSSRYLVKRTGEKVFLECVQDMDHENMFWYRQDPGLGLRLIYFSYDVKMKEKGDIPEGYSVSREKKERFSLILESASTNQTSMYLCASSYGQGSEPQHFGDGTRLSIL.

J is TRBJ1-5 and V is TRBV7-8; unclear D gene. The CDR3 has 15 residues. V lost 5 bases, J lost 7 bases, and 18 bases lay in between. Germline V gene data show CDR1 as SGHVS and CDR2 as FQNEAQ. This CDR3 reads CASSLIPQVGQPQHF. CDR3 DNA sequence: TGTGCCAGCAGCCTAATCCCACAAGTTGGACAGCCCCAGCATTTT.

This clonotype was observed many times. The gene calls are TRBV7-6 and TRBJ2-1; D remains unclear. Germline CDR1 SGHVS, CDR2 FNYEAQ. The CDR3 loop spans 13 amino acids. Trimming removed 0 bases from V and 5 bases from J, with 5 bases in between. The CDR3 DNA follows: TGTGCCAGCAGCTTAGCACAGAACAATGAGCAGTTCTTC. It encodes CASSLAQNNEQFF. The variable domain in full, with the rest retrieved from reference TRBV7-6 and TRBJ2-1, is GAGVSQSPRYKVTKRGQDVALRCDPISGHVSLYWYRQALGQGPEFLTYFNYEAQQDKSGLPNDRFSAERPEGSISTLTIQRTEQRDSAMYRCASSLAQNNEQFFGPGTRLTVL.

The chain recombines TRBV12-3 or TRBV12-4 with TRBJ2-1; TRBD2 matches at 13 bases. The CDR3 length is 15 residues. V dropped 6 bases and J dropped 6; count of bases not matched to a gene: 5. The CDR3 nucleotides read TGTGCCAGCAGCGAACTAGCGGGGGGGACCAATGAGCAGTTCTTC. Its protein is CASSELAGGTNEQFF.